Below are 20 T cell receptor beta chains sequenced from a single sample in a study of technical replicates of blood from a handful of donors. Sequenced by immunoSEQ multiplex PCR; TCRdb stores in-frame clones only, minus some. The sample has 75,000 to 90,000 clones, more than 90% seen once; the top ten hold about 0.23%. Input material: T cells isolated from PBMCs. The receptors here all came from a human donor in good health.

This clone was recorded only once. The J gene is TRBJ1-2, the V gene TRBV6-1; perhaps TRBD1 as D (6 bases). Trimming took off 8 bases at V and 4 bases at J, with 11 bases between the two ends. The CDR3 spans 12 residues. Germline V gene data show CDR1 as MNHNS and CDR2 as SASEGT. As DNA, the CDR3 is TGTGCCAGCGCGACGGACAGCTATGGCTACACCTTC. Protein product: CASATDSYGYTF.

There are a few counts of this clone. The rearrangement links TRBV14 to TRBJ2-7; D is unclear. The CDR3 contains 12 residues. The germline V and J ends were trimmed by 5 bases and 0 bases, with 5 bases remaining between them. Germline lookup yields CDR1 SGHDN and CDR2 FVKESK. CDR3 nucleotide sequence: TGTGCCAGCAGCTACAGCTCCTACGAGCAGTACTTC. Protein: CASSYSSYEQYF.

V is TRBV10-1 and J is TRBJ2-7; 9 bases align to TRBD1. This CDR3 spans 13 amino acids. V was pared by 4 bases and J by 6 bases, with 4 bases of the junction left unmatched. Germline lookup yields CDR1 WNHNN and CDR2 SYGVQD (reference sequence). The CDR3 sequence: CASSGTGDGEQYF. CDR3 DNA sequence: TGCGCCAGCAGTGGGACAGGGGACGGCGAGCAGTACTTC.

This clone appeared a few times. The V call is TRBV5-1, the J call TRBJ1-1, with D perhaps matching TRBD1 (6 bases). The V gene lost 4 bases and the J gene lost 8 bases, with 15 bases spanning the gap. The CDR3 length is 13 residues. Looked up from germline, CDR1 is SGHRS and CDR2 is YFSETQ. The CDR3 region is CASSQQGREEAFF. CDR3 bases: TGCGCCAGCAGCCAACAGGGCAGGGAGGAAGCTTTCTTT. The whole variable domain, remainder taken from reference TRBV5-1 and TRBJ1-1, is KAGVTQTPRYLIKTRGQQVTLSCSPISGHRSVSWYQQTPGQGLQFLFEYFSETQRNKGNFPGRFSGRQFSNSRSEMNVSTLELGDSALYLCASSQQGREEAFFGQGTRLTVV.

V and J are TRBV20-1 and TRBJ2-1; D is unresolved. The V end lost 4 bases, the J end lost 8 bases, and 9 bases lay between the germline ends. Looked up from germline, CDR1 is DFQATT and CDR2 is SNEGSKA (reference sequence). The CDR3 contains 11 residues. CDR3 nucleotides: TGCAGTGCTACTAGAGGCGATGAGCAGTTCTTC. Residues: CSATRGDEQFF.

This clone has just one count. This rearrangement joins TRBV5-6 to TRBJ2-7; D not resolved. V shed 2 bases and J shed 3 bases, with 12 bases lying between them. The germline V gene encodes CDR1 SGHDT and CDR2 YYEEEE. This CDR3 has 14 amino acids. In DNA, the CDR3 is TGTGCCAGCAGCTTCCGCGCCTTAAACTACGAGCAGTACTTC. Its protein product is CASSFRALNYEQYF.

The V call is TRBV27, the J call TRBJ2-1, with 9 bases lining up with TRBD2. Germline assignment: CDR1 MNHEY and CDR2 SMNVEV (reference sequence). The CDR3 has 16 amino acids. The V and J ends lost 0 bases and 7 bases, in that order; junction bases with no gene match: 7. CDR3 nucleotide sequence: TGTGCCAGCAGTTTATCAACCGGGACTAGCACTAATGAGCAGTTCTTC. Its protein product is CASSLSTGTSTNEQFF.

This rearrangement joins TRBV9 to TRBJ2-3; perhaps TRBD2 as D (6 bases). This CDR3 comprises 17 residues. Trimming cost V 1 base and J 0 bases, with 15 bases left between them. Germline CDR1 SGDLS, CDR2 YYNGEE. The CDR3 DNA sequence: TGTGCCAGCAGCGTATCCCCCGGGGAGGATAGCACAGATACGCAGTATTTT. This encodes CASSVSPGEDSTDTQYF.

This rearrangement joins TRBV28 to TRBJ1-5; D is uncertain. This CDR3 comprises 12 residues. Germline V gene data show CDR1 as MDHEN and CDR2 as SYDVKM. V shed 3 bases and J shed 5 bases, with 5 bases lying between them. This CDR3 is CASSLRDQPQHF. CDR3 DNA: TGTGCCAGCAGTTTGAGGGATCAGCCCCAGCATTTT.

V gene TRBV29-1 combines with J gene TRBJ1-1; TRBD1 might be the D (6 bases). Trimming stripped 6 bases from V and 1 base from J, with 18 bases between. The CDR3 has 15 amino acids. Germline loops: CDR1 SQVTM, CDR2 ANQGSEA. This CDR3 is CSVLVRGGPNTEAFF. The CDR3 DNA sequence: TGCAGCGTCCTTGTTAGGGGGGGCCCGAACACTGAAGCTTTCTTT.

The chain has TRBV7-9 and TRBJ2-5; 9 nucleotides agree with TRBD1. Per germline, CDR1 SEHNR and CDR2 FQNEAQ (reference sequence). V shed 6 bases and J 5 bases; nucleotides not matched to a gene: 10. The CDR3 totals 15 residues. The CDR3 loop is CASRSGGTGKETQYF. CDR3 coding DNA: TGTGCCAGCAGGTCAGGCGGGACAGGGAAGGAGACCCAGTACTTC.

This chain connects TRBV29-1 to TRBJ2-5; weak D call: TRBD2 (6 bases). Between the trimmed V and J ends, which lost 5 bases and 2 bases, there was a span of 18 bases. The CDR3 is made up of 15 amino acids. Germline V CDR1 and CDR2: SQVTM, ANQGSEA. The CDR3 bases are TGCAGCGTTAGGGCTTTGGACTACGAGCAAGAGACCCAGTACTTC. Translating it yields CSVRALDYEQETQYF. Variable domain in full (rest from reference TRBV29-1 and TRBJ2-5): SAVISQKPSRDICQRGTSLTIQCQVDSQVTMMFWYRQQPGQSLTLIATANQGSEATYESGFVIDKFPISRPNLTFSTLTVSNMSPEDSSIYLCSVRALDYEQETQYFGPGTRLLVL.

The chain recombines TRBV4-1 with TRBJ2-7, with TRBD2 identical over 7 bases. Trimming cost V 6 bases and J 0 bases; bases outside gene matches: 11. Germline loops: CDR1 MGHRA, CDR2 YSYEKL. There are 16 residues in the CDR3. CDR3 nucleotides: TGCGCCAGCAGACCTACCGAGATAGCGGGCTCCTACGAGCAGTACTTC. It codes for CASRPTEIAGSYEQYF.

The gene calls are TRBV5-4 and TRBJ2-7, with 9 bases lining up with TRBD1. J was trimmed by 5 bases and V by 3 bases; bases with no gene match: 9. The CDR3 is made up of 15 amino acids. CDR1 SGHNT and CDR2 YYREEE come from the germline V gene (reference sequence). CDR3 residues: CASSWDRDLSDEQYF. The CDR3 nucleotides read TGTGCCAGCAGCTGGGACAGGGATCTTTCTGACGAGCAGTACTTC. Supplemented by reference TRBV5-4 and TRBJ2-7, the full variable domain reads ETGVTQSPTHLIKTRGQQVTLRCSSQSGHNTVSWYQQALGQGPQFIFQYYREEENGRGNFPPRFSGLQFPNYSSELNVNALELDDSALYLCASSWDRDLSDEQYFGPGTRLTVT.

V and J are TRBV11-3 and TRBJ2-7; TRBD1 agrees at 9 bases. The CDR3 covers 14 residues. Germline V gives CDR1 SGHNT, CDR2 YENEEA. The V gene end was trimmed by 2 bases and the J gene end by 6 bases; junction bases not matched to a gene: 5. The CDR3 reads CASSLSGTGSEQYF. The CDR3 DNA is TGTGCCAGCAGCTTATCCGGGACAGGGTCCGAGCAGTACTTC.

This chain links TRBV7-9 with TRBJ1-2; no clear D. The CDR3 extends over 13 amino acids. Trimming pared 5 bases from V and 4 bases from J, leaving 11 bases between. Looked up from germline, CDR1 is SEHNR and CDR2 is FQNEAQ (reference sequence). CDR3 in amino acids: CASSLPRSYGYTF. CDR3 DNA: TGTGCCAGCAGCCTGCCGAGGTCCTATGGCTACACCTTC.

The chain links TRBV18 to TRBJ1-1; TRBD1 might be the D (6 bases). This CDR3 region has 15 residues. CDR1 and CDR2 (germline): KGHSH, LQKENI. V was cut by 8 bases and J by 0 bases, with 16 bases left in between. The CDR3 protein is CASGQLSAMNTEAFF. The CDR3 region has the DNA TGTGCCAGCGGACAGTTGTCGGCAATGAACACTGAAGCTTTCTTT.

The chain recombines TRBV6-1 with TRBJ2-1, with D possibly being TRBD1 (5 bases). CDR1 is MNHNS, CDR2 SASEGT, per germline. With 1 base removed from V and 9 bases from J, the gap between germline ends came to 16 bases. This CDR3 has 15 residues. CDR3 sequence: CASSEGAAGSTEQFF. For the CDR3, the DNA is TGTGCCAGCAGTGAAGGGGCGGCAGGGTCGACTGAGCAGTTCTTC.

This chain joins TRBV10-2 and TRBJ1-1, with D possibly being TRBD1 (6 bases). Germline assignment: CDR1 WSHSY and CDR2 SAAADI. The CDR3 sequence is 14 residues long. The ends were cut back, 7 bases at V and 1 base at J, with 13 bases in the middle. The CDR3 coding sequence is TGCGCCAGCATCCCGGCGGGGGCGAACACTGAAGCTTTCTTT. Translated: CASIPAGANTEAFF.

CDR3 DNA sequence: TGTGCCAGCAGCTTGACCGACAGGGGTGAGACCCAGTACTTC. Translated: CASSLTDRGETQYF. The V gene is TRBV5-4, the J gene TRBJ2-5; 8 bases map to TRBD1. Trimming took 1 base from V and 5 from J; bases not matched to a gene: 4. In germline, CDR1 is SGHNT, CDR2 YYREEE (reference sequence). This CDR3 is built from 14 residues.